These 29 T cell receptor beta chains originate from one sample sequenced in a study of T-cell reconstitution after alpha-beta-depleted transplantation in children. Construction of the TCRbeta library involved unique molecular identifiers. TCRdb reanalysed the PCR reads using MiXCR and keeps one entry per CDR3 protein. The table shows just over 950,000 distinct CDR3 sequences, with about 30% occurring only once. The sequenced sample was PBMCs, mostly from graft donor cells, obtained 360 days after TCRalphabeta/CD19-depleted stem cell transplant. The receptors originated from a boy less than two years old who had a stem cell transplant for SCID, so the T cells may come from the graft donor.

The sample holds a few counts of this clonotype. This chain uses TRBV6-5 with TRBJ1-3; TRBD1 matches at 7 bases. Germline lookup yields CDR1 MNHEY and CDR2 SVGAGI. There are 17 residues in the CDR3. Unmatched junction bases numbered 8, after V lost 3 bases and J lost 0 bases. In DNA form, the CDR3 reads TGTGCCAGCAGTTATGGAGCAGGGGGGAGCTCTGGAAACACCATATATTTT. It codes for CASSYGAGGSSGNTIYF.

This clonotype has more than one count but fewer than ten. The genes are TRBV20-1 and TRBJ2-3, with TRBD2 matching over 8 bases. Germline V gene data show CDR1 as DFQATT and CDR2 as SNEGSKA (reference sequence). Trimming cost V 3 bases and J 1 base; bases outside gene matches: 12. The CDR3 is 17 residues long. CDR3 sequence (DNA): TGCAGTGCTAGCCTCGGACTAGCCGTCGGAGGCACAGATACGCAGTATTTT. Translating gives CSASLGLAVGGTDTQYF.

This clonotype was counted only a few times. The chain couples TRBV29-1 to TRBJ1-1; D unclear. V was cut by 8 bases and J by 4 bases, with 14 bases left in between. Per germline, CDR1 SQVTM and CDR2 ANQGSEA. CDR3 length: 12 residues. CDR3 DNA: TGCAGCTCACGTCGAGTGGGCACTGAAGCTTTCTTT. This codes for CSSRRVGTEAFF.

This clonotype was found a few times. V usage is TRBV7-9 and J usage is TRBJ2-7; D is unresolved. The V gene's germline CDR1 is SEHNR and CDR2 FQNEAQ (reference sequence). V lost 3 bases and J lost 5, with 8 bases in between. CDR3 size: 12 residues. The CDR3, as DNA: TGTGCCAGCAGCTTCGAGAGCCACGAGCAGTACTTC. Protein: CASSFESHEQYF.

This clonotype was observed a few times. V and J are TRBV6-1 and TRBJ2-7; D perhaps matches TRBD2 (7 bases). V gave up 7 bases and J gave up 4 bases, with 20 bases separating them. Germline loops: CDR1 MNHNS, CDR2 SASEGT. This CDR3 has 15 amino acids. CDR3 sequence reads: CASMVGEGVMYEQYF. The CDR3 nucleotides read TGTGCCAGCATGGTCGGGGAGGGGGTAATGTACGAGCAGTACTTC.

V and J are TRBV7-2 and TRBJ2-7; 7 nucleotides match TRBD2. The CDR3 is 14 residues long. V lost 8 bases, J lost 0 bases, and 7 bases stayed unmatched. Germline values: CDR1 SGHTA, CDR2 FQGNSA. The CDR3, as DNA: TGTGCCAGCCATCTCGGGGGGAGCTCCTACGAGCAGTACTTC. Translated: CASHLGGSSYEQYF.

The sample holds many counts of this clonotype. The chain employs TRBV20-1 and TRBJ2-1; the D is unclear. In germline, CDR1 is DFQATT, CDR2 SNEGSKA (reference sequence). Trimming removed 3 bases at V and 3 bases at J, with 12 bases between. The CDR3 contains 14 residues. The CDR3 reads CSASLMVGYNEQFF. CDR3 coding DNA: TGCAGTGCTAGCCTCATGGTGGGCTACAATGAGCAGTTCTTC.

The CDR3 is CASSDRGSSYEQYF. Here the CDR3 DNA reads TGTGCCAGCAGTGACAGGGGGAGCTCCTACGAGCAGTACTTC. The rearrangement joins TRBV2 to TRBJ2-7; 7 nucleotides agree with TRBD1. This CDR3 contains 14 residues. The germline V gene has CDR1 SNHLY and CDR2 FYNNEI. J was trimmed by 0 bases and V by 3 bases; bases with no gene match: 2.

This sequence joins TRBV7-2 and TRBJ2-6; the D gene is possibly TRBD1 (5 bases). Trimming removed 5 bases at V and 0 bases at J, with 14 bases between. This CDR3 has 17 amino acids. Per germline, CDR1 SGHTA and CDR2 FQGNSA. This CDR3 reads CASSRQPSLSGANVLTF. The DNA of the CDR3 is TGTGCCAGCAGCCGACAGCCGTCCCTCTCTGGGGCCAACGTCCTGACTTTC.

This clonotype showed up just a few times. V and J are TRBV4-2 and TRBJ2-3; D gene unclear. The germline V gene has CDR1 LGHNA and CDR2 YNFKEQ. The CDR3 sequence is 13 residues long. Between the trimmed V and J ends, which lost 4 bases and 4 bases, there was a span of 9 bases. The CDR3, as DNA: TGTGCCAGCAGCCCCCGGACCTCAGATACGCAGTATTTT. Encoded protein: CASSPRTSDTQYF.

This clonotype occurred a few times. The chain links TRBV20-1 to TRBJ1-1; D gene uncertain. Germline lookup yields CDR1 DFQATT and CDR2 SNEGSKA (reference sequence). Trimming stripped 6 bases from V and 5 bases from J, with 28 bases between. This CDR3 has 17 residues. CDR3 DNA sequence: TGCAGTGCCCCCACCCGGGCGAGGGTACCCTTTCAGACTGAAGCTTTCTTT. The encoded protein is CSAPTRARVPFQTEAFF.

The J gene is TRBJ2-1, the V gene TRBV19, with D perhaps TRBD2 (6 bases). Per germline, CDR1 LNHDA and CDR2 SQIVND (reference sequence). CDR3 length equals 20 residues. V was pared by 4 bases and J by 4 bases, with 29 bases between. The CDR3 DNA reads TGTGCCAGTAGTAACCCTAGGGAGGCCCCGACGTTTAGAGAATACAATGAGCAGTTCTTC. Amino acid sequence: CASSNPREAPTFREYNEQFF.

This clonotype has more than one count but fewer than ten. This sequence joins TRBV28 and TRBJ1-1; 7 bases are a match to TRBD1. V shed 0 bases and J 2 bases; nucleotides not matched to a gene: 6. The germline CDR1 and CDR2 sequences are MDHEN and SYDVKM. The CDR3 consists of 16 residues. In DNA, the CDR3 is TGTGCCAGCAGTTTATGGGCGGGACAGACTAACACTGAAGCTTTCTTT. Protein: CASSLWAGQTNTEAFF.

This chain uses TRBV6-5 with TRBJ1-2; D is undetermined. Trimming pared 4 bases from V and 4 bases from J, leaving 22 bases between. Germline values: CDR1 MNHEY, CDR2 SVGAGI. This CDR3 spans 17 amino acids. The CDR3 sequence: CASSSALGGASSYGYTF. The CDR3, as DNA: TGTGCCAGCAGTTCCGCCTTGGGAGGCGCCTCCTCCTATGGCTACACCTTC.

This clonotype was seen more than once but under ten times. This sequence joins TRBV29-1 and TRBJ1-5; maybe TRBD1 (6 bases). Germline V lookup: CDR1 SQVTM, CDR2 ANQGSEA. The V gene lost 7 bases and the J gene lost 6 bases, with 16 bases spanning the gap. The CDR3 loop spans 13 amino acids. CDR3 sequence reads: CSAGAGEGQPQHF. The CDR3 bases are TGCAGCGCAGGGGCAGGGGAAGGTCAGCCCCAGCATTTT.

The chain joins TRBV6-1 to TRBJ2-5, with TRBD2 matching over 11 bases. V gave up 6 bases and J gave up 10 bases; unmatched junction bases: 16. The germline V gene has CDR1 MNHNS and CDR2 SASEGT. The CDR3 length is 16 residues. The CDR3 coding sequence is TGTGCCAGCAGCTCCGTTCTAGCGGGGGGCCCCAGCGACCAGTACTTC. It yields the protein CASSSVLAGGPSDQYF.

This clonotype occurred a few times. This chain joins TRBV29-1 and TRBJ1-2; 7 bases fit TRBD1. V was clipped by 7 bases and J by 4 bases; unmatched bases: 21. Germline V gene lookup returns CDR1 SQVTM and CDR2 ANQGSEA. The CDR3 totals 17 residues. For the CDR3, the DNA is TGCAGCGCCGATCGGGACAGTTGGGATATCAGGAGCTATGGCTACACCTTC. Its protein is CSADRDSWDIRSYGYTF.

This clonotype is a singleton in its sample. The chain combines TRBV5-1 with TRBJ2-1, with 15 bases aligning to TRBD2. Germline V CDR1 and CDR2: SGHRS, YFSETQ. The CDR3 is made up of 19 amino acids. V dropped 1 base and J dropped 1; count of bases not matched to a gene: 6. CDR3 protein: CASSLYRGLAGGSYNEQFF. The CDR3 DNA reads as TGCGCCAGCAGCTTGTATCGCGGACTAGCGGGGGGGTCCTACAATGAGCAGTTCTTC.

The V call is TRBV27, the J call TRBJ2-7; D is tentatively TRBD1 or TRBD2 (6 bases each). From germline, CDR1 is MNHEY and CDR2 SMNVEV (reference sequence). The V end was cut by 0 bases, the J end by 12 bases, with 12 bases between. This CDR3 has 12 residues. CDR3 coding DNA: TGTGCCAGCAGTTTATCGGGGGGCTTTTTGTACTTC. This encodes CASSLSGGFLYF.

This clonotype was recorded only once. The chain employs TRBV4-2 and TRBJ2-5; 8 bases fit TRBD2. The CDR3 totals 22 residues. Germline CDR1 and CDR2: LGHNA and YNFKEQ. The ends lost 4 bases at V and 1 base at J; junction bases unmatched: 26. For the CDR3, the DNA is TGTGCCAGCAGCCGGAGAGAAAAGAGGTTCGCCGGCAGCGGGGGCCCCCAAGAGACCCAGTACTTC. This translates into CASSRREKRFAGSGGPQETQYF.

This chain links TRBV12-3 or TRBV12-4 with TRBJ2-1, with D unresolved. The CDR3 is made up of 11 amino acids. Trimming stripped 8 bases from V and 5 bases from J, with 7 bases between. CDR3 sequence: CASAPNNEQFF. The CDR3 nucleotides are TGTGCCAGCGCGCCAAACAATGAGCAGTTCTTC.

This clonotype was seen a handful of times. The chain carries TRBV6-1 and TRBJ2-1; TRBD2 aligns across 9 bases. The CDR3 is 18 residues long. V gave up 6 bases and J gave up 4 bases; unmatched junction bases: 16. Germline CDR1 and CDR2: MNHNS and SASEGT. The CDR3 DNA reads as TGTGCCAGCAGACACCGGGTCTGGGGACTAGCCGGGTACAATGAGCAGTTCTTC. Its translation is CASRHRVWGLAGYNEQFF.

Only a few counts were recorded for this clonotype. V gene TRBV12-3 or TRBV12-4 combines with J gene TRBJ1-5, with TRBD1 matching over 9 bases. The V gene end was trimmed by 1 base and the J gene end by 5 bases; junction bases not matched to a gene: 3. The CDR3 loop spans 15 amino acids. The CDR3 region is CASSLGDRDDQPQHF. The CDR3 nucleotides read TGTGCCAGCAGTTTAGGGGACAGGGACGATCAGCCCCAGCATTTT.

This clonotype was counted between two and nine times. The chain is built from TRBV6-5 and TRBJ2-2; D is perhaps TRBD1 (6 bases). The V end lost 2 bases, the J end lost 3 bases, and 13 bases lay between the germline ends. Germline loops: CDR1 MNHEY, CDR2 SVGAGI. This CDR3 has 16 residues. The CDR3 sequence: CASSYRTVSYTGELFF. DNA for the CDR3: TGTGCCAGCAGTTACCGGACAGTGTCGTACACCGGGGAGCTGTTTTTT.

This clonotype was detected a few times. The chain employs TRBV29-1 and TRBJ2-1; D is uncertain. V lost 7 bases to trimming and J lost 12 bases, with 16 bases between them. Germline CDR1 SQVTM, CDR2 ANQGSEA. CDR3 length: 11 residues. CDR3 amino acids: CSASGVLWQFF. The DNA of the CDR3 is TGCAGCGCTTCCGGAGTTTTGTGGCAGTTCTTC.

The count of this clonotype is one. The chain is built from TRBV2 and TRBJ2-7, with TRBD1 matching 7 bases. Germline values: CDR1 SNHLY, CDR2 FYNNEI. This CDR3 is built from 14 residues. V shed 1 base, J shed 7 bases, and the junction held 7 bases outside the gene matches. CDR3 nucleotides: TGTGCCAGCAGTGAAGGACAGGGCGTGGGAGAGCAGTACTTC. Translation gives CASSEGQGVGEQYF.

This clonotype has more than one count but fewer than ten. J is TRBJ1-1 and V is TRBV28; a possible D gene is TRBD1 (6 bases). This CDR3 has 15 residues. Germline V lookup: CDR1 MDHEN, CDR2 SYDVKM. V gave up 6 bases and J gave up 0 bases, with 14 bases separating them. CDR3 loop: CASRPARGVNTEAFF. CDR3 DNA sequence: TGTGCCAGCAGACCGGCCAGGGGCGTGAACACTGAAGCTTTCTTT.

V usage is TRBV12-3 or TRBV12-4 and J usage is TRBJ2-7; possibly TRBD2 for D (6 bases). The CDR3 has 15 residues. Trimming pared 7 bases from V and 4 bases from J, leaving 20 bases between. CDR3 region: CASTLAGIRGYEQYF. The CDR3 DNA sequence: TGTGCCAGCACCCTGGCGGGGATTAGAGGGTACGAGCAGTACTTC.

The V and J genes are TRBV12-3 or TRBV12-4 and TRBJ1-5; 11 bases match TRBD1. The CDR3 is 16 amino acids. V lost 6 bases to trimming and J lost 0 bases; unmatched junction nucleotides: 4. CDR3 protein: CASRQGTGGSNQPQHF. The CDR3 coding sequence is TGTGCCAGCAGACAGGGGACAGGGGGTAGCAATCAGCCCCAGCATTTT.